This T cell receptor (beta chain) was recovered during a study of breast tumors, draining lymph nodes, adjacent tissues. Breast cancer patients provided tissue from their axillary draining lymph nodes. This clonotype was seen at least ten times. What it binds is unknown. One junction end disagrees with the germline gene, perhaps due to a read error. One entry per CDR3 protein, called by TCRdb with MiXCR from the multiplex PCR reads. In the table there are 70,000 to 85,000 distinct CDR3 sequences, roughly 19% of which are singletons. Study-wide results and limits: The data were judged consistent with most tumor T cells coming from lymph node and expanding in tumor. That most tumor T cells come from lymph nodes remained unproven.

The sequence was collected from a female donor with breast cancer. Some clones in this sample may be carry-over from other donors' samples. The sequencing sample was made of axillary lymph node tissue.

The CDR3 here is CSATGLAGSPPTF. CDR3 bases: TGCAGTGCTACCGGACTAGCGGGCAGTCCTCCCACTTTC. The genes are TRBV20-1 and TRBJ2-1; 11 bases line up with TRBD2. The length of the CDR3 is 13 residues. Germline V gene data show CDR1 as DFQATT and CDR2 as SNEGSKA (reference sequence).